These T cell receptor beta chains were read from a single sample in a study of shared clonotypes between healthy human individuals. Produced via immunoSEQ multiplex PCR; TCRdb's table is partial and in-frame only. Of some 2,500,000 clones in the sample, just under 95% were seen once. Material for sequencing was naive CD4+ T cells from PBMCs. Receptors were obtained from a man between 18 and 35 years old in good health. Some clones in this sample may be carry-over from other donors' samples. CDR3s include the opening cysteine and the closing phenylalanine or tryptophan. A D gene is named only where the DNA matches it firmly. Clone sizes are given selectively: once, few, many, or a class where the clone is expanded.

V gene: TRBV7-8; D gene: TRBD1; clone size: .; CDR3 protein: CASSKTGGSNQPQHF
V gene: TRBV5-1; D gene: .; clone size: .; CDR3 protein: CASSATGSASREQYF
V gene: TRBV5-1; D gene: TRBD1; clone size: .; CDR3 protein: CASSQTTGGPVSTF
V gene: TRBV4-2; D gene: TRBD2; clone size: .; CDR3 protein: CASSQDTRLAGELGDTQYF
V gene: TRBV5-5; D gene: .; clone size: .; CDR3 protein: CASSLGPENTEAFF
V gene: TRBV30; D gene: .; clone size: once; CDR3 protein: CAFRPTLGNEQFF
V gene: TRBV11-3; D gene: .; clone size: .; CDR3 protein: CASSLGGDDTEAFF
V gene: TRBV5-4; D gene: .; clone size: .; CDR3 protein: CASSLAGGYTF
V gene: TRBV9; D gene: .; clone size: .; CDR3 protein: CASSPRAGNTGELFF
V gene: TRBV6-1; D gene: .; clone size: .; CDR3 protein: CASSFIYEQYF
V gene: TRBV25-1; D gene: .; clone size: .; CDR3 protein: CASSEPALGYYGYTF
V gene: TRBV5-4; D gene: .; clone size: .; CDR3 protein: CASSLNPPTYNEQFF
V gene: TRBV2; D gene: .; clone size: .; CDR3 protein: CASSEEGYTIYF
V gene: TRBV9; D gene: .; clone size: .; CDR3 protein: CASSQETAEKNTGELFF
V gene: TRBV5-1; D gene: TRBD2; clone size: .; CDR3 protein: CASSLDSPGLAGIIQYF
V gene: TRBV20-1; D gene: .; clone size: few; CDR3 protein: CSAAGITEAFF
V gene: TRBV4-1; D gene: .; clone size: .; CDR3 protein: CASSPVPGNTEAFF
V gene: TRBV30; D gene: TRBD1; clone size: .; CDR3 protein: CAWSPGQGADNEQFF
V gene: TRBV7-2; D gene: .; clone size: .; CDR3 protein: CASSLTGFENIQYF
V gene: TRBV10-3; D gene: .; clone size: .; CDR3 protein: CALCEGAGSNEQFF
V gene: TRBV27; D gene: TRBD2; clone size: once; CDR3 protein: CASSLFAFRGGAKNIQYF
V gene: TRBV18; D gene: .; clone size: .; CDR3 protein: CASSPPNLLYNEQFF
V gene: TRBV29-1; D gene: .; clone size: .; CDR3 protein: CSVDDSVFSQETQYF
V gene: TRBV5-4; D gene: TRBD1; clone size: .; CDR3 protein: CASSPGRQGEYEQYF
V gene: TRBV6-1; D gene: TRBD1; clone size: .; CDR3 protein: CASTGQANEKLFF
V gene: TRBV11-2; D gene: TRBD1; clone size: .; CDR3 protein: CASSLGGTVVPGPEAFF
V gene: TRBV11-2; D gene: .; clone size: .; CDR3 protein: CASSLGVRNTDTQYF